What follows describes a single TCR beta chain. No antigen is known for it. The CDR3 is 17 amino acids. The germline V gene has CDR1 LNHDA and CDR2 SQIVND (reference sequence). V lost 2 bases, J lost 5 bases, and 7 bases stayed unmatched. These data come from a study of T cell responses to AZD1222 COVID-19 vaccine. General study points: Baseline serology detected seropositivity in only 6 or 7 AZD1222 recipients. Variant regions that are unmutated are reportedly the target of nearly half of spike-specific TCRs.

Measured with immunoSEQ multiplex PCR; TCRdb has only the in-frame clones, and not every one. The repertoire includes 150,000 to 160,000 clones, 90% of them detected once, and approximately 1.8% sits in the top ten. The clonotype was recovered from an adult in good health. The rearrangement joins TRBV19 to TRBJ2-5, with TRBD2 identical over 14 bases. Specimen: peripheral blood, collected on day 0 of AZD1222 vaccination. This chain's CDR3 is CASSIYPGLAGEETQYF. The CDR3 bases are TGTGCCAGTAGTATATATCCGGGACTAGCGGGAGAGGAGACCCAGTACTTC.